This T cell receptor beta chain was sequenced in a study of cytomegalovirus exposure and HLA in healthy donors. General study findings and limits: The sole available immune exposure information was CMV serostatus. Most TCR sequences showed up rarely, but some public TCRs showed up in many donors. One variant, a missense change in DCLRE1C, was linked in a later analysis to TCR beta V- and J-gene trimming.

In the case of this clone: Antigen: not known.

The V gene's germline CDR1 is MNHEY and CDR2 SMNVEV (reference sequence). CDR3 size: 16 residues. V was cut by 3 bases and J by 2 bases, with 16 bases left in between. PCR used 60 Vbeta primers and 13 Jbeta primers. Assay used: immunoSEQ multiplex PCR; TCRdb lists only in-frame clones, some missing. The table has roughly 200,000 clones, roughly four fifths seen once. This sequence originates from a man aged 45-65 years in good health and CMV-seronegative. Specimen: PBMCs. The gene calls are TRBV27 and TRBJ1-2, with D hard to call. CDR3 region: CASSFRQDYTNYGYTF. The CDR3 DNA follows: TGTGCCAGCAGTTTTCGGCAGGACTATACAAACTATGGCTACACCTTC.